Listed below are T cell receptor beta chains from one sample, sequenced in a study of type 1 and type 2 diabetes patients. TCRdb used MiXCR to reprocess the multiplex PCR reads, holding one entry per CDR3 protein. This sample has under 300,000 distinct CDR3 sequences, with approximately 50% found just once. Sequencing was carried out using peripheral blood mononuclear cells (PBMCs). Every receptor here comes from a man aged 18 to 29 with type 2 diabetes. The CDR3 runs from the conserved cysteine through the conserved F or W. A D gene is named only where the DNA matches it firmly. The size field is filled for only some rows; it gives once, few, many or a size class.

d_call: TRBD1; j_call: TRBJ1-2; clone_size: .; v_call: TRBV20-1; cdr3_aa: CSARDRTGGHYGYTF; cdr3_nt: TGCAGTGCTAGAGATCGGACAGGGGGGCACTATGGCTACACCTTC
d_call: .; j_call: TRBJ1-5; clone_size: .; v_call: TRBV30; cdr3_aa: CASSIERRDQPQHF; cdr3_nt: TGTGCCAGTAGTATTGAGCGCAGGGATCAGCCCCAGCATTTT
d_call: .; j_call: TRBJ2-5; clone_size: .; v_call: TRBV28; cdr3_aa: CASSLKAGARETQYF; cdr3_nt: TGTGCCAGCAGTTTAAAGGCAGGGGCACGAGAGACCCAGTACTTC
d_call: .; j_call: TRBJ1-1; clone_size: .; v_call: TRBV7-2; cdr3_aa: CASSLTGGRAFF; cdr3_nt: TGTGCCAGCAGCTTAACTGGAGGGCGGGCTTTCTTT
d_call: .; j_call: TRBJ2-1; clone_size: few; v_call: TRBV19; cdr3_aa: CASSIRYNEQFF; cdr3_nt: TGTGCCAGTAGTATTCGGTACAATGAGCAGTTCTTC
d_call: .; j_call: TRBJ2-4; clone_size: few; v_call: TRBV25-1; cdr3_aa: CASSDPRQAADIQYF; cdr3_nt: TGTGCCAGCAGTGATCCGAGACAGGCGGCGGACATTCAGTACTTC
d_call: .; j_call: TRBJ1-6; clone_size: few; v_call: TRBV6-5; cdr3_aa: CASSRQGPGPLHF; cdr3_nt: TGTGCCAGCAGCCGGCAGGGTCCGGGCCCCCTCCACTTT
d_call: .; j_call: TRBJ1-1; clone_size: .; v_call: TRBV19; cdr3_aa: CASSIGWSTEAFF; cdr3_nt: TGTGCCAGTAGTATCGGATGGAGCACTGAAGCTTTCTTT
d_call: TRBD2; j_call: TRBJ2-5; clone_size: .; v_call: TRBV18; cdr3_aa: CASSKTSGQETQYF; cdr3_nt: TGTGCCAGCTCAAAAACTAGCGGCCAAGAGACCCAGTACTTC
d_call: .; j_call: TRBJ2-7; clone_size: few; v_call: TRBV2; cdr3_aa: CASRGQIEQYF; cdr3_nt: TGTGCCAGCAGGGGACAAATCGAGCAGTACTTC
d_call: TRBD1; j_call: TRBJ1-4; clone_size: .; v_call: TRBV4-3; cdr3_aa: CASSQDRQGYEKLFF; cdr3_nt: TGCGCCAGCAGCCAAGATCGACAGGGCTATGAAAAACTGTTTTTT
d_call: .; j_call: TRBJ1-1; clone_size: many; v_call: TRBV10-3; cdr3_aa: CAISDGYTEAFF; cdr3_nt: TGTGCCATCAGTGACGGGTACACTGAAGCTTTCTTT
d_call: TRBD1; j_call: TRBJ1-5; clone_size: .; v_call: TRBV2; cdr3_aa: CATPSGGQGENQPQHF; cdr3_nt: TGTGCCACCCCCAGTGGGGGACAGGGAGAGAATCAGCCCCAGCATTTT